The TCR beta chain described here comes from a study of T cell repertoires in ileal Crohn's disease. Data came from immunoSEQ multiplex PCR; TCRdb stores just in-frame clones and leaves some out. The sample has 13,000 to 15,000 clones, nearly 80% seen once. Per the germline V gene, CDR1 is SEHNR and CDR2 is FQNEAQ (reference sequence). The CDR3 loop spans 15 amino acids. Trimming left V 5 bases short and J 5 bases short, with 19 bases between. The source of this sequence is an adult with Crohn's disease. This chain connects TRBV7-9 to TRBJ2-7, with a tentative D call TRBD2 (5 bases). Sequencing was done on a sample of ileal tissue. CDR3 DNA sequence: TGTGCCAGCAGCGGAGGATCTTCTAGGACCCACGAGCAGTACTTC. This codes for CASSGGSSRTHEQYF.